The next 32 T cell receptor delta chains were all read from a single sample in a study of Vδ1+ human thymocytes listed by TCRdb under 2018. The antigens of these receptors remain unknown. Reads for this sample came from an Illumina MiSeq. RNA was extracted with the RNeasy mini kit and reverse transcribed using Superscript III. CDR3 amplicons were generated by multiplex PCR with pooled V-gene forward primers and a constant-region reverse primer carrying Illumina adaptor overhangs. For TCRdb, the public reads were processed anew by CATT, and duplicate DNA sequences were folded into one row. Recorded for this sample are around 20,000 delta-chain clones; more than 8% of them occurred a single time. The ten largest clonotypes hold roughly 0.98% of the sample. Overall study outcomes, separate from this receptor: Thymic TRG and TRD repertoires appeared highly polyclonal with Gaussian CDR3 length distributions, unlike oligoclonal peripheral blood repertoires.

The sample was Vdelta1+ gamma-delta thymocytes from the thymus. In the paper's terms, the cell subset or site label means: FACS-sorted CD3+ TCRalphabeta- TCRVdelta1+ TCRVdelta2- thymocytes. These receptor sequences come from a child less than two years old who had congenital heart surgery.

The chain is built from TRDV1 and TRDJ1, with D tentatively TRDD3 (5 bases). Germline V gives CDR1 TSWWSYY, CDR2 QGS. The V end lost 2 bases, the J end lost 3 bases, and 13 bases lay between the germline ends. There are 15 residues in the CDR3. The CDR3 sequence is CALGEWVRGSDKLIF. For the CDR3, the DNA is TGTGCTCTTGGGGAATGGGTACGGGGGTCCGATAAACTCATCTTT.

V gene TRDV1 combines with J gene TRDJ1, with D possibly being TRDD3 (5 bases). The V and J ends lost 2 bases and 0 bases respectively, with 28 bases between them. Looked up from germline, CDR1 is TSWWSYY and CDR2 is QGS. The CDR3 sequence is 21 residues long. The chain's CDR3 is CALGELGPTEDIGKYTDKLIF. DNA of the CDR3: TGTGCTCTTGGGGAATTGGGGCCGACGGAGGATATAGGAAAGTACACCGATAAACTCATCTTT.

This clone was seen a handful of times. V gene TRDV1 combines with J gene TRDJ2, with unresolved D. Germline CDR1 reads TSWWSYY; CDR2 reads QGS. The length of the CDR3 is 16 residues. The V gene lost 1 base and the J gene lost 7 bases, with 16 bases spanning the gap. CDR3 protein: CALGEPINIIQAQLFF. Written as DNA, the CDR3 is TGTGCTCTTGGGGAACCTATAAACATCATACAAGCACAACTCTTCTTT.

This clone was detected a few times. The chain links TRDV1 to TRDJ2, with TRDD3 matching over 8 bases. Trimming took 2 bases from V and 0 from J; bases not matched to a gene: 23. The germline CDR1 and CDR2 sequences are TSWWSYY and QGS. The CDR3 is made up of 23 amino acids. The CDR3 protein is CALGERSHNQGWGIPPLTAQLFF. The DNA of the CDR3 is TGTGCTCTTGGGGAAAGAAGCCACAACCAGGGGTGGGGGATTCCTCCTTTGACAGCACAACTCTTCTTT.

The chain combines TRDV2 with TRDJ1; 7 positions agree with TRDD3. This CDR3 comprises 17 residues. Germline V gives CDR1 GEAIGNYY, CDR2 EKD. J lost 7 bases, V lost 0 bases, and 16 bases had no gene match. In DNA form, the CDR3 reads TGTGCCTGTGACACCCTCTGTACTGGGGAATACGGGACTAAACTCATCTTT. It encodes CACDTLCTGEYGTKLIF.

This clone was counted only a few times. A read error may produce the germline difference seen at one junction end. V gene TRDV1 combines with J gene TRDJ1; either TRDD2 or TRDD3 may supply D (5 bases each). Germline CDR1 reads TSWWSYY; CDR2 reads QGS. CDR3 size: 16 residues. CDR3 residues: CARGETLQLNTDKLIF. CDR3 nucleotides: TGTGCTCGTGGGGAAACCCTTCAACTTAACACCGATAAACTCATCTTT.

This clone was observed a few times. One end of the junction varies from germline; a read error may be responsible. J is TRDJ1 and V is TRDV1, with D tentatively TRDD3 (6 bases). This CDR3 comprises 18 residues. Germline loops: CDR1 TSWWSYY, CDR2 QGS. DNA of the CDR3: TGTGCTCTTGGGGAACTGAATGCGGGGATCCCTTACACCGATAAACTCACCTTT. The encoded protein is CALGELNAGIPYTDKLTF.

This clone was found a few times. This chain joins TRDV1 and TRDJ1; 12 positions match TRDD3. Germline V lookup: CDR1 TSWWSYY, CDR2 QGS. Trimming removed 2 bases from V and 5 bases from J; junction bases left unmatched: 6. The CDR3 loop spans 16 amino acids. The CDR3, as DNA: TGTGCTCTTGGGGAAAGGTACTGGGGGATACTAGATAAACTCATCTTT. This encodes CALGERYWGILDKLIF.

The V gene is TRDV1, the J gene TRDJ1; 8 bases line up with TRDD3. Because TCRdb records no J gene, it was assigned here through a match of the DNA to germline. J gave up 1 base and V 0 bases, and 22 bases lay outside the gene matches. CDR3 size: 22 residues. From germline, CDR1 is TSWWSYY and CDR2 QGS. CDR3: CALGELGGLPYLLGALTDKLIF. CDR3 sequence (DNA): TGTGCTCTTGGGGAACTAGGGGGTCTTCCCTATTTACTGGGGGCCCTCACCGATAAACTCATCTTT.

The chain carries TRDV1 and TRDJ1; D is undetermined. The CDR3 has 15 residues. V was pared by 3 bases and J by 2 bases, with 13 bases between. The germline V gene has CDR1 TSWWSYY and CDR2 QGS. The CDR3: CALGEAPFSTDKLIF. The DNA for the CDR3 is TGTGCTCTTGGGGAGGCCCCATTTAGTACCGATAAACTCATCTTT.

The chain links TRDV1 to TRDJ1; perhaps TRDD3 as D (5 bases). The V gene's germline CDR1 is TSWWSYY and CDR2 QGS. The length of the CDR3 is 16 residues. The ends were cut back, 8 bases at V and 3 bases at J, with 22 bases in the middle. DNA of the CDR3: TGTGCTCTTTCCTCGACGAGGGAGGGATTTTCCGATAAACTCATCTTT. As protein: CALSSTREGFSDKLIF.

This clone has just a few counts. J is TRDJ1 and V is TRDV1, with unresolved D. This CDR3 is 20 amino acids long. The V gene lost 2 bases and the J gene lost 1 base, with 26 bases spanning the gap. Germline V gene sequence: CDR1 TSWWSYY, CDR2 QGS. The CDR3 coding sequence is TGTGCTCTTGGGGAAGCAATGGGAAAGCCGGGACGCGGGTGCACCGATAAACTCATCTTT. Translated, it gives CALGEAMGKPGRGCTDKLIF.

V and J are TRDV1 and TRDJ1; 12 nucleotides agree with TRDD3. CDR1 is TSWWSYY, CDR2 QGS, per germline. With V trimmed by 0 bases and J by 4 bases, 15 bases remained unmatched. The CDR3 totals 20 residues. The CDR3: CALGELSPNWGILDIDKLIF. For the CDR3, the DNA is TGTGCTCTTGGGGAACTTTCCCCCAACTGGGGGATACTAGACATCGATAAACTCATCTTT.

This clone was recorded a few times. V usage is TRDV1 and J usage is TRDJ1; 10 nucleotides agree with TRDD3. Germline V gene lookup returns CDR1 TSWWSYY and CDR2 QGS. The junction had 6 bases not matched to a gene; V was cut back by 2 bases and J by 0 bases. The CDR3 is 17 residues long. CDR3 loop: CALGEVLGDKDTDKLIF. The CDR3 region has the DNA TGTGCTCTTGGGGAAGTCCTGGGGGATAAAGACACCGATAAACTCATCTTT.

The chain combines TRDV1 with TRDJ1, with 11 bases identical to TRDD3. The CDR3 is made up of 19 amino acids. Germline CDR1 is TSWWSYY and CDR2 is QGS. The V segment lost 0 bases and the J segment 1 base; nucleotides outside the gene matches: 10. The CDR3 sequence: CALGELTTTGGYGTDKLIF. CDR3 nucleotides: TGTGCTCTTGGGGAACTTACGACTACTGGGGGATATGGCACCGATAAACTCATCTTT.

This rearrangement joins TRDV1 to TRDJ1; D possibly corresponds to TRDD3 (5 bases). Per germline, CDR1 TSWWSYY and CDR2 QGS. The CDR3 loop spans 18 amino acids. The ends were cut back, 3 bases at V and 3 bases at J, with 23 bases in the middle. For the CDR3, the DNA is TGTGCTCTTGGGGAGTGGGGCCGGATCCCCGATCCACCCGATAAACTCATCTTT. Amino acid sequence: CALGEWGRIPDPPDKLIF.

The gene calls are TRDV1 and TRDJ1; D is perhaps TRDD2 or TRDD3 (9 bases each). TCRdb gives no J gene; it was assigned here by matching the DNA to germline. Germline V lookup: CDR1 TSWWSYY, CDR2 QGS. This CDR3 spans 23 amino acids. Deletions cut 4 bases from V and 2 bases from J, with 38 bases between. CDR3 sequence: CALGGPPSYARLVVLGETDKLIF. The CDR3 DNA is TGTGCTCTTGGGGGCCCACCTTCCTACGCACGCCTGGTAGTACTGGGGGAAACCGATAAACTCATCTTT.

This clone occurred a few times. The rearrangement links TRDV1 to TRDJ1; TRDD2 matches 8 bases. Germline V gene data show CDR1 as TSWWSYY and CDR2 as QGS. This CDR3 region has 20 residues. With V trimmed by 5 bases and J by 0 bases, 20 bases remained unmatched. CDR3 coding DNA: TGTGCTCTTGGGCCCACACTTCCTACGTCGGAGGGGCCTTACACCGATAAACTCATCTTT. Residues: CALGPTLPTSEGPYTDKLIF.

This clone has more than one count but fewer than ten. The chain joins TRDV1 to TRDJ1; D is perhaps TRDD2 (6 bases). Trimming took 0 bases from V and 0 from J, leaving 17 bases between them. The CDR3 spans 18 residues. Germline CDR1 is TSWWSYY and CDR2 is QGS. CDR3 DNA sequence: TGTGCTCTTGGGGAACTAGGGCCCTTCCCCACTAACACCGATAAACTCATCTTT. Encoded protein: CALGELGPFPTNTDKLIF.

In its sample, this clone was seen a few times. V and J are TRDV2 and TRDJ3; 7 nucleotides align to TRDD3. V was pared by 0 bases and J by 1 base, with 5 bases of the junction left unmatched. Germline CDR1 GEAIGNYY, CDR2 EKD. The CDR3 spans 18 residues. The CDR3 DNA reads TGTGCCTGTGACACCGAGGGGGATTATTCCTGGGACACCCGACAGATGTTTTTC. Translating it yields CACDTEGDYSWDTRQMFF.

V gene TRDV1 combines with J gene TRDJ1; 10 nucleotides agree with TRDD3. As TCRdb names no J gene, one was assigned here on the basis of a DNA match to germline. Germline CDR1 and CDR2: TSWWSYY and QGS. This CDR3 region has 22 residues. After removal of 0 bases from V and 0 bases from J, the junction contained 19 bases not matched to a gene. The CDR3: CALGELVAIDIGGYRHTDKLIF. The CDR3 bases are TGTGCTCTTGGGGAACTAGTGGCTATTGACATTGGGGGATACCGGCACACCGATAAACTCATCTTT.

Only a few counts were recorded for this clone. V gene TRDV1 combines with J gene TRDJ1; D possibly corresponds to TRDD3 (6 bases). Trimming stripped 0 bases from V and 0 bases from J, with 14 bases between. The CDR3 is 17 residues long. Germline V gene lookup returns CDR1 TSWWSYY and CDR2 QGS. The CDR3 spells CALGELTLGTYTDKLIF. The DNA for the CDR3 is TGTGCTCTTGGGGAACTAACCCTGGGGACGTACACCGATAAACTCATCTTT.

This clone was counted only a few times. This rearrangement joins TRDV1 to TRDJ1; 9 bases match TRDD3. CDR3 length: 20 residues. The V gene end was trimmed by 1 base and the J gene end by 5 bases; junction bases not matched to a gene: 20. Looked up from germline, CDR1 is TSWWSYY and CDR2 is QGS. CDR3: CALGEPHLPTGGRGGDKLIF. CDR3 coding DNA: TGTGCTCTTGGGGAACCTCACCTTCCAACTGGGGGAAGAGGAGGGGATAAACTCATCTTT.

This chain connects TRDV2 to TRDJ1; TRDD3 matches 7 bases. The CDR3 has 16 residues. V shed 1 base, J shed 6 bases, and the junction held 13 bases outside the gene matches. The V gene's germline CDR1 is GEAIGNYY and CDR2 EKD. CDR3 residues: CACDTGELGNAYKLIF. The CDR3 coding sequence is TGTGCCTGTGACACAGGGGAACTGGGGAATGCCTATAAACTCATCTTT.

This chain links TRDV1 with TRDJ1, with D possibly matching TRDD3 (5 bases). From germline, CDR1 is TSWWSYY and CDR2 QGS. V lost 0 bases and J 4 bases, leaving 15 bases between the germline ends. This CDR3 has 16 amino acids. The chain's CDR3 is CALGELLRDRVDKLIF. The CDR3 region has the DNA TGTGCTCTTGGGGAACTTTTACGGGATCGGGTCGATAAACTCATCTTT.

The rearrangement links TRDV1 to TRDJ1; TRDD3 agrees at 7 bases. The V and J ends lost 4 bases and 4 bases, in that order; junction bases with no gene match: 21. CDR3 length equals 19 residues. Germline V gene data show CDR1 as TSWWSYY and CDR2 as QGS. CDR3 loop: CALGGGLRPTGDPNDKLIF. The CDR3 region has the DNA TGTGCTCTTGGGGGCGGCCTTCGCCCTACTGGGGACCCCAACGATAAACTCATCTTT.

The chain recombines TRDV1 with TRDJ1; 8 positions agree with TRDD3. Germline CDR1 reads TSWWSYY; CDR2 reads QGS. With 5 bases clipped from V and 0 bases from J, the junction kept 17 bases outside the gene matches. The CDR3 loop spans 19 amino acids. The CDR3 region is CALGMPSGGCGGNTDKLIF. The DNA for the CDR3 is TGTGCTCTTGGGATGCCGAGTGGGGGATGTGGGGGGAACACCGATAAACTCATCTTT.

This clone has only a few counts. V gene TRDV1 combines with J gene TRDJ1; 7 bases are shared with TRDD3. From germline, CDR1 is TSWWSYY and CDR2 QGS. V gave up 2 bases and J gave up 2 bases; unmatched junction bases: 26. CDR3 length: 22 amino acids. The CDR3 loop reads CALGEAGPPGGTGEGGTDKLIF. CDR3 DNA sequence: TGTGCTCTTGGGGAAGCCGGGCCCCCGGGGGGTACTGGGGAAGGGGGAACCGATAAACTCATCTTT.

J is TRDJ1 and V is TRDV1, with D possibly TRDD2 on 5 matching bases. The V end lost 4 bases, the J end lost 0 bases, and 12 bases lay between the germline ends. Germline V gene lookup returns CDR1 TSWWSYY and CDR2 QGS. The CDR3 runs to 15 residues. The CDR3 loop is CALGVALPDTDKLIF. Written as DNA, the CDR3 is TGTGCTCTTGGGGTGGCTCTTCCGGACACCGATAAACTCATCTTT.

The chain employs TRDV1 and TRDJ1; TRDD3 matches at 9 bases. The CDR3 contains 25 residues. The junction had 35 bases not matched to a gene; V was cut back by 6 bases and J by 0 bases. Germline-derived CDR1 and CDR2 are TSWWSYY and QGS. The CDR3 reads CALGRQGGLRQGFYWGTLNTDKLIF. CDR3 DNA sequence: TGTGCTCTTGGTCGACAAGGGGGTCTGCGACAGGGCTTCTACTGGGGGACCCTTAACACCGATAAACTCATCTTT.

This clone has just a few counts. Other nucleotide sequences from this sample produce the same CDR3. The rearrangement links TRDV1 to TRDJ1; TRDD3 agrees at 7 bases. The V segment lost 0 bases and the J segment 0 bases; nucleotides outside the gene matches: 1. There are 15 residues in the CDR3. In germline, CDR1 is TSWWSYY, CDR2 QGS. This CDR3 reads CALGELWGYTDKLIF. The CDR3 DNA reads TGTGCTCTTGGGGAACTCTGGGGGTACACCGATAAACTCATCTTT.

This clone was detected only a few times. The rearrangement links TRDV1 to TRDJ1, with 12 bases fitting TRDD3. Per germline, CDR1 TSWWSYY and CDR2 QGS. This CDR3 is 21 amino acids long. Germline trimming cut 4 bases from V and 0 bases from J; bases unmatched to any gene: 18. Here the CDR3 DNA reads TGTGCTCTTGGGGGCGATTCCTGGGGGATACGTCGAATGCAGTACACCGATAAACTCATCTTT. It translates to CALGGDSWGIRRMQYTDKLIF.